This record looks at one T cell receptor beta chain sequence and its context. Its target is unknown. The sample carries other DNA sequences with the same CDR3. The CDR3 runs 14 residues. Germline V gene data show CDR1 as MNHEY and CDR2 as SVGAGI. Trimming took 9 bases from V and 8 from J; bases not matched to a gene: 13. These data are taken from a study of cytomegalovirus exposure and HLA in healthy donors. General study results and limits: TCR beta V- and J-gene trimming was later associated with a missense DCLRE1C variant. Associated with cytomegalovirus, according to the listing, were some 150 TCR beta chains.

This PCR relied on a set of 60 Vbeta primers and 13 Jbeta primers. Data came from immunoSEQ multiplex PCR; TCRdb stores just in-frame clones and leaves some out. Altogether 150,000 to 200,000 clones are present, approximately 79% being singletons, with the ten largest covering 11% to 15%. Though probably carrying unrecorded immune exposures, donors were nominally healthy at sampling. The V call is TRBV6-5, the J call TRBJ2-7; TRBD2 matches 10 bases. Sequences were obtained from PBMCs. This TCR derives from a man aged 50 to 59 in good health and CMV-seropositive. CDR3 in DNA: TGTGCCAGTAGGGGTAGCGGGGGGCCGGAGAAGCAGTACTTC. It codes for CASRGSGGPEKQYF.